These 30 T cell receptor beta chains originate from one sample sequenced in a study of blood T cell repertoires in COVID-19. Clones were sequenced by immunoSEQ multiplex PCR, and TCRdb holds only the in-frame ones, with some missing. The profile shows about 200,000 clones, around nine tenths of them singletons. The sequencing input was peripheral blood. These receptors all stem from a man aged 50 to 60 with COVID-19, enrolled during active disease.

The chain has TRBV27 and TRBJ2-7; 11 nucleotides agree with TRBD1. The CDR3 loop spans 16 amino acids. With V trimmed by 0 bases and J by 7 bases, 8 bases remained unmatched. Per the germline V gene, CDR1 is MNHEY and CDR2 is SMNVEV (reference sequence). CDR3 sequence reads: CASSLSVGQGAGEQYF. The CDR3 bases are TGTGCCAGCAGTTTATCGGTTGGACAGGGGGCTGGGGAGCAGTACTTC.

CDR3 in amino acids: CAISGTSGSYEQYF. The CDR3 DNA follows: TGTGCCATCAGTGGGACTAGCGGGTCCTACGAGCAGTACTTC. V is TRBV10-3 and J is TRBJ2-7; TRBD2 matches at 11 bases. The ends lost 4 bases at V and 1 base at J; junction bases unmatched: 0. Germline lookup yields CDR1 ENHRY and CDR2 SYGVKD. The CDR3 covers 14 residues.

The V and J genes are TRBV4-3 and TRBJ1-1; D is possibly TRBD1 (6 bases). Germline loops: CDR1 LGHNA, CDR2 YSLEER. V was clipped by 0 bases and J by 2 bases, with 13 bases between them. CDR3 length: 16 amino acids. Here the CDR3 reads CASSQDLGGLNTEAFF. CDR3 bases: TGCGCCAGCAGCCAAGATCTCGGGGGGCTAAACACTGAAGCTTTCTTT.

The chain combines TRBV9 with TRBJ2-5, with D perhaps matching TRBD2 (5 bases). Trimming cost V 0 bases and J 5 bases, with 23 bases left between them. CDR1 is SGDLS, CDR2 YYNGEE, per germline. The CDR3 contains 18 residues. CDR3 amino acids: CASSVEGLGLALRETQYF. CDR3 DNA: TGTGCCAGCAGCGTAGAGGGCCTTGGGCTAGCCCTCAGGGAGACCCAGTACTTC.

The V and J genes are TRBV3-1 (or the pseudogene TRBV3-2) and TRBJ1-2, with TRBD1 matching 8 bases. CDR1 LGHDT and CDR2 YNNKEL come from the germline V gene (reference sequence). The J segment lost 7 bases and the V segment lost 1 base, leaving 5 bases of the junction unmatched. The CDR3 sequence is 14 residues long. CDR3 residues: CASSQAQGAIGYTF. The CDR3 DNA reads TGTGCCAGCAGCCAAGCCCAGGGGGCCATTGGCTACACCTTC.

The chain employs TRBV19 and TRBJ1-5; 7 bases line up with TRBD1. Trimming cost V 7 bases and J 8 bases; bases outside gene matches: 17. This CDR3 region has 16 residues. The germline gives CDR1 LNHDA, CDR2 SQIVND (reference sequence). The CDR3 DNA is TGTGCCAGTACACAACTCGGGACAGAGGGGTCAAAGCCCCAGCATTTT. Translated, it gives CASTQLGTEGSKPQHF. Full variable domain (outside the CDR3, taken from reference TRBV19 and TRBJ1-5): DGGITQSPKYLFRKEGQNVTLSCEQNLNHDAMYWYRQDPGQGLRLIYYSQIVNDFQKGDIAEGYSVSREKKESFPLTVTSAQKNPTAFYLCASTQLGTEGSKPQHFGDGTRLSIL.

This clone occurred once. The rearrangement uses TRBV6-1 and TRBJ2-7; 8 bases map to TRBD1. The CDR3 contains 14 residues. Germline trimming cut 2 bases from V and 2 bases from J; bases unmatched to any gene: 2. Germline V lookup: CDR1 MNHNS, CDR2 SASEGT. CDR3 in DNA: TGTGCCAGCAGTGAACGGACAGGGACCTACGAGCAGTACTTC. Translation gives CASSERTGTYEQYF.

The chain carries TRBV9 and TRBJ2-6; tentative D call: TRBD1 (5 bases). V lost 4 bases and J lost 0, with 17 bases in between. Germline V gene sequence: CDR1 SGDLS, CDR2 YYNGEE. The length of the CDR3 is 18 residues. CDR3 protein: CASSSYRSRSSGANVLTF. As DNA, the CDR3 is TGTGCCAGCAGCTCCTACAGGTCACGAAGCTCTGGGGCCAACGTCCTGACTTTC.

This chain joins TRBV27 and TRBJ2-7, with a tentative D call TRBD1 (5 bases). Trimming cost V 6 bases and J 3 bases, with 12 bases left between them. The CDR3 sequence is 13 residues long. CDR1 MNHEY and CDR2 SMNVEV come from the germline V gene (reference sequence). CDR3 amino acids: CASSEGVNYEQYF. Written as DNA, the CDR3 is TGTGCCAGCAGCGAAGGGGTAAACTACGAGCAGTACTTC.

This chain's CDR3 is CASSQVEAGGPSNEQFF. DNA of the CDR3: TGCGCCAGCAGCCAAGTTGAAGCGGGGGGGCCTTCGAATGAGCAGTTCTTC. The rearrangement uses TRBV4-1 and TRBJ2-1, with 10 bases identical to TRBD2. V gave up 1 base and J gave up 7 bases; unmatched junction bases: 10. The length of the CDR3 is 17 residues. Germline CDR1 is MGHRA and CDR2 is YSYEKL.

The chain links TRBV5-6 to TRBJ2-4; maybe TRBD1 (6 bases). This CDR3 has 15 amino acids. Germline assignment: CDR1 SGHDT and CDR2 YYEEEE. The germline V and J ends were trimmed by 1 base and 3 bases, with 11 bases remaining between them. CDR3 residues: CASSLLKGDKNIQYF. The CDR3 nucleotides are TGTGCCAGCAGCTTGTTGAAGGGGGACAAAAACATTCAGTACTTC.

The chain carries TRBV10-2 and TRBJ2-2, with 7 nucleotides matching TRBD1. The CDR3 has 14 residues. V lost 10 bases, J lost 5 bases, and 10 bases stayed unmatched. The germline V gene encodes CDR1 WSHSY and CDR2 SAAADI. The CDR3 is CATQGQGVTGELFF. The CDR3 DNA is TGCGCCACCCAGGGGCAGGGGGTGACCGGGGAGCTGTTTTTT.

The V and J genes are TRBV11-3 and TRBJ2-5; unclear D gene. The V gene lost 1 base and the J gene lost 2 bases, with 17 bases spanning the gap. The CDR3 is 17 residues long. Germline loops: CDR1 SGHNT, CDR2 YENEEA. The CDR3 DNA reads as TGTGCCAGCAGCTTAGGCATTAGTGGCGGTACTCAAGAGACCCAGTACTTC. Translating it yields CASSLGISGGTQETQYF.

The chain combines TRBV30 with TRBJ2-7, with TRBD1 matching over 8 bases. The trim removed 2 bases at V and 3 bases at J, leaving 9 bases unmatched. This CDR3 comprises 15 residues. CDR1 is GTSNPN, CDR2 SVGIG, per germline (reference sequence). The CDR3 bases are TGTGCCTGGAGTCGAAGATGGACAGGGAGCTACGAGCAGTACTTC. The encoded protein is CAWSRRWTGSYEQYF.

In this sample, this clone turned up once. V and J are TRBV28 and TRBJ2-7; TRBD1 matches 8 bases. The length of the CDR3 is 15 residues. The V gene's germline CDR1 is MDHEN and CDR2 SYDVKM. V lost 7 bases and J lost 0; bases outside the gene matches: 8. The CDR3 DNA is TGTGCCAGCACCGAAGAGCAGGGGGCCTCCTACGAGCAGTACTTC. This codes for CASTEEQGASYEQYF. The full variable domain, completed using reference TRBV28 and TRBJ2-7, is DVKVTQSSRYLVKRTGEKVFLECVQDMDHENMFWYRQDPGLGLRLIYFSYDVKMKEKGDIPEGYSVSREKKERFSLILESASTNQTSMYLCASTEEQGASYEQYFGPGTRLTVT.

V and J are TRBV30 and TRBJ2-4; TRBD1 might be the D (5 bases). The CDR3 has 13 amino acids. Per the germline V gene, CDR1 is GTSNPN and CDR2 is SVGIG (reference sequence). V was trimmed by 2 bases and J by 9 bases, leaving 14 bases between them. The CDR3 sequence: CAWSRQGEVIQYF. In DNA, the CDR3 is TGTGCCTGGAGTAGGCAGGGTGAGGTCATTCAGTACTTC.

The rearrangement joins TRBV6-5 to TRBJ1-2; TRBD1 might be the D (5 bases). The V end was cut by 0 bases, the J end by 2 bases, with 13 bases between. The germline CDR1 and CDR2 sequences are MNHEY and SVGAGI. CDR3 size: 16 residues. CDR3 sequence reads: CASSYSILGGNYGYTF. CDR3 DNA sequence: TGTGCCAGCAGTTACTCGATCTTGGGGGGGAACTATGGCTACACCTTC.

The CDR3: CASSPRGTPTNEKLFF. For the CDR3, the DNA is TGTGCCAGCTCACCACGGGGGACACCTACTAATGAAAAACTGTTTTTT. This rearrangement joins TRBV18 to TRBJ1-4; the D gene is possibly TRBD1 (6 bases). In germline, CDR1 is KGHSH, CDR2 LQKENI. The CDR3 has 16 amino acids. Deletions cut 1 base from V and 2 bases from J, with 11 bases between.

The chain employs TRBV2 and TRBJ2-3; TRBD2 agrees at 8 bases. The germline V gene encodes CDR1 SNHLY and CDR2 FYNNEI. The CDR3 has 16 amino acids. V shed 3 bases and J 0 bases; nucleotides not matched to a gene: 5. The chain's CDR3 is CASSDRTSSSTDTQYF. The CDR3 DNA sequence: TGTGCCAGCAGTGATAGGACTAGCAGTAGCACAGATACGCAGTATTTT.

V and J are TRBV9 and TRBJ2-2; 9 positions agree with TRBD1. Germline CDR1 SGDLS, CDR2 YYNGEE. CDR3 size: 18 residues. With 0 bases clipped from V and 4 bases from J, the junction kept 10 bases outside the gene matches. CDR3: CASSVDVGQGHGTGELFF. In DNA form, the CDR3 reads TGTGCCAGCAGCGTAGACGTAGGACAGGGGCACGGCACCGGGGAGCTGTTTTTT.

This chain joins TRBV24-1 and TRBJ2-3; weak D call: TRBD1 (6 bases). The CDR3 consists of 17 residues. Germline assignment: CDR1 KGHDR and CDR2 SFDVKD. V was shortened by 7 bases and J by 4 bases, with 23 bases between the two germline ends. CDR3 bases: TGTGCCACCAGATACCCGGGATCAAGGGGGAGAGCAGATACGCAGTATTTT. Protein product: CATRYPGSRGRADTQYF.

V usage is TRBV7-9 and J usage is TRBJ1-2; D perhaps matches TRBD1 (5 bases). The germline V gene has CDR1 SEHNR and CDR2 FQNEAQ (reference sequence). Trimming left V 1 base short and J 1 base short, with 7 bases between. The CDR3 is made up of 14 amino acids. In DNA, the CDR3 is TGTGCCAGCAGCTTAGGGGACTTTAACTATGGCTACACCTTC. Translated, it gives CASSLGDFNYGYTF.

The chain combines TRBV5-4 with TRBJ2-6; D is undetermined. Trimming took off 0 bases at V and 4 bases at J, with 8 bases between the two ends. Germline V gene data show CDR1 as SGHNT and CDR2 as YYREEE (reference sequence). There are 15 residues in the CDR3. The CDR3 DNA follows: TGTGCCAGCAGCTTGGGGGTCAGGGGGGCCAACGTCCTGACTTTC. This encodes CASSLGVRGANVLTF. Full variable domain (missing parts from reference TRBV5-4 and TRBJ2-6): ETGVTQSPTHLIKTRGQQVTLRCSSQSGHNTVSWYQQALGQGPQFIFQYYREEENGRGNFPPRFSGLQFPNYSSELNVNALELDDSALYLCASSLGVRGANVLTFGAGSRLTVL.

V gene TRBV7-8 combines with J gene TRBJ2-3; 8 bases map to TRBD2. CDR3 length: 16 amino acids. CDR1 and CDR2 (germline): SGHVS, FQNEAQ. V dropped 7 bases and J dropped 3; count of bases not matched to a gene: 12. As DNA, the CDR3 is TGTGCCAGCAATCCCTCCGGGACTAGAGCTACAGATACGCAGTATTTT. Translation gives CASNPSGTRATDTQYF. Supplemented by reference TRBV7-8 and TRBJ2-3, the full variable domain reads GAGVSQSPRYKVAKRGQDVALRCDPISGHVSLFWYQQALGQGPEFLTYFQNEAQLDKSGLPSDRFFAERPEGSVSTLKIQRTQQEDSAVYLCASNPSGTRATDTQYFGPGTRLTVL.

This clone was picked up one time. This chain joins TRBV6-1 and TRBJ2-1; a possible D gene is TRBD1 (6 bases). The CDR3 spans 16 residues. Trimming cost V 4 bases and J 6 bases, with 19 bases left between them. CDR1 and CDR2 from the germline V gene are MNHNS and SASEGT. CDR3 sequence: CASSGDIGGWGNEQFF. The CDR3 DNA is TGTGCCAGCAGTGGTGATATAGGGGGATGGGGCAATGAGCAGTTCTTC.

The chain uses TRBV6-1 and TRBJ2-7, with TRBD2 matching 9 bases. The CDR3 covers 14 residues. The J segment lost 6 bases and the V segment lost 1 base, leaving 4 bases of the junction unmatched. Germline V gene data show CDR1 as MNHNS and CDR2 as SASEGT. DNA for the CDR3: TGTGCCAGCAGTGAAGTTAGCGGGAGTAGCGAGCAGTACTTC. It encodes CASSEVSGSSEQYF.

There are many counts of this clone. The V call is TRBV3-1 (or the pseudogene TRBV3-2), the J call TRBJ2-7; 8 nucleotides match TRBD2. CDR1 is LGHDT and CDR2 is YNNKEL in the germline V gene (reference sequence). V shed 4 bases, J shed 1 base, and the junction held 3 bases outside the gene matches. The CDR3 has 14 residues. CDR3 bases: TGTGCCAGCAGCCCCGGGACTAGTTCCTACGAGCAGTACTTC. This translates into CASSPGTSSYEQYF.

This chain joins TRBV6-5 and TRBJ2-7; 9 bases match TRBD1. The J segment lost 2 bases and the V segment lost 8 bases, leaving 7 bases of the junction unmatched. The V gene's germline CDR1 is MNHEY and CDR2 SVGAGI. CDR3 length: 14 residues. DNA of the CDR3: TGTGCCAGCGAGAGGACAGGGGTCACCTACGAGCAGTACTTC. Encoded protein: CASERTGVTYEQYF.

J is TRBJ2-3 and V is TRBV5-1, with unresolved D. The V gene lost 0 bases and the J gene lost 0 bases, with 5 bases spanning the gap. Germline-derived CDR1 and CDR2 are SGHRS and YFSETQ. CDR3 length: 14 amino acids. The CDR3 here is CASSLVLSTDTQYF. CDR3 in DNA: TGCGCCAGCAGCTTGGTTCTCAGCACAGATACGCAGTATTTT.

The chain joins TRBV5-1 to TRBJ1-6, with D possibly matching TRBD1 (6 bases). Germline CDR1 and CDR2: SGHRS and YFSETQ. Trimming removed 0 bases from V and 8 bases from J, with 12 bases in between. The CDR3 length is 15 residues. CDR3: CASSLDRGGDSPLHF. DNA for the CDR3: TGCGCCAGCAGCTTGGATAGAGGGGGGGATTCACCCCTCCACTTT.